The clone carrying this T cell receptor (beta chain) came up a few times. Its antigen is not known. This sample stems from a study of T cell responses to AZD1222 COVID-19 vaccine. Study-wide results and limits: CD4 TCRs linked to vaccination spanned spike, dominating at 160-218 and 743-854. Unmutated variant regions are reportedly the target of nearly half of TCRs that are spike-specific. White British donors predominated, females outnumbered males, and clonal diversity was possibly underestimated. Just five to seven people given AZD1222 tested seropositive at baseline.

The method was immunoSEQ multiplex PCR; TCRdb's version includes in-frame clones alone and lacks a portion of them. The table has over 130,000 clones, more than 80% seen once. The source is an adult who received the AZD1222 COVID-19 vaccine. Sequenced material: peripheral blood, taken 28 days after the second AZD1222 dose.

The CDR3 is CASSEVGGNYGYTF. The CDR3 DNA follows: TGCGCCAGCAGTGAGGTCGGAGGAAACTATGGCTACACCTTC. The chain links TRBV10-2 to TRBJ1-2; unclear D gene. Germline values: CDR1 WSHSY, CDR2 SAAADI. The CDR3 is 14 amino acids. V lost 2 bases to trimming and J lost 2 bases, with 9 bases between them.